This T cell receptor beta chain was sequenced during a study of regulatory T cells in long-lasting Graves disease. General study findings and limits: Repertoires from persistent disease leaned toward TRBV28, TRBJ1-2 and TRBJ2-5.

Time point specified: newly diagnosed GD, antithyroid drugs for less than 3 months. RNA isolated from PBMCs was used to make the TCR library. Of note for this clonotype: Its target is not known.

V lost 3 bases and J 4 bases, leaving 13 bases between the germline ends. This CDR3 region has 14 residues. iRepertoire HTBI primers and Arm-PCR of CDR3 regions built TCR beta libraries. A single record per CDR3 protein comes from TCRdb applying MiXCR to the multiplex PCR reads. The table lists roughly 250,000 distinct CDR3 sequences, 18% of them singletons. These data were likewise used in another study, on T cells in Graves' hyperthyroidism and ophthalmopathy. In that study: Uncontrolled infection, other autoimmune disease, pregnancy or lactation disqualified patients from enrolment. TCR CDR3 regions were first amplified by RT-PCR with HTBI primers.

This TCR derives from a woman in her 30s with Graves disease. Source: peripheral blood mononuclear cells (PBMCs), taken at new diagnosis, from a patient treated with antithyroid drugs. The chain couples TRBV12-3 or TRBV12-4 to TRBJ2-7, with a tentative D call TRBD2 (7 bases). Here the CDR3 reads CASSFNGGPYEQYF. In nucleotides, the CDR3 is TGTGCCAGCAGTTTTAACGGGGGGCCATACGAGCAGTACTTC.